This T cell receptor beta chain was identified during a study of CD8+CD57+ T cells in acquired aplastic anemia. At the level of the study: The study obtained an average of roughly 3 ug of DNA from sorted CD4+ and CD8+ cells.

V lost 5 bases to trimming and J lost 0 bases, with 22 bases between them. Germline V gene lookup returns CDR1 SGHTA and CDR2 FQGTGA. This CDR3 has 18 amino acids. Profiling that covered TCR beta VDJ and CDR3 relied on genomic DNA as its template. MiXCR was run by TCRdb on the reads, yielding one entry per CDR3 protein. The data contain 450,000 to 600,000 distinct CDR3 sequences, 25% to 40% of them singletons. Findings and caveats of the study: Patients and controls had CD8+ Simpson's diversity values that were not significantly distinct. Twenty-nine CD8+ CDR3 sequences were shared between patients and controls.

In its sample, this clonotype was seen a few times. Its antigen is undetermined. Before being chosen for sequencing, patients had shown CD8+CD57+ cell expansion by flow cytometry. V gene TRBV7-3 combines with J gene TRBJ1-1, with D perhaps TRBD1 (6 bases). The sequence was collected from a human donor with aplastic anemia. Sequencing input: sorted CD4+, CD8+, or CD8+CD57+ T cells (not recorded which) from PBMCs. The CDR3: CASSEYPHDAGVNTEAFF. DNA of the CDR3: TGTGCCAGCAGCGAGTATCCCCATGACGCAGGGGTGAACACTGAAGCTTTCTTT.